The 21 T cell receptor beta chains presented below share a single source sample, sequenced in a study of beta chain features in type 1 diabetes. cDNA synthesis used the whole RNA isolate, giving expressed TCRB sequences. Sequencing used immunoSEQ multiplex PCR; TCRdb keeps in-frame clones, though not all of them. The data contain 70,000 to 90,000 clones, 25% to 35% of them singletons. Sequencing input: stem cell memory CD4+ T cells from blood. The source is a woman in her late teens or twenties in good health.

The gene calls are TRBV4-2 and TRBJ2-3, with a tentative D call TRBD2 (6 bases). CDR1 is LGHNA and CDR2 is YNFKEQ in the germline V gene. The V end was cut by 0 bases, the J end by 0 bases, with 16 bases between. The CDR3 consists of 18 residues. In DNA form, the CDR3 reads TGTGCCAGCAGCCAAGATATCGGTGCGGGGATTAGCACAGATACGCAGTATTTT. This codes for CASSQDIGAGISTDTQYF.

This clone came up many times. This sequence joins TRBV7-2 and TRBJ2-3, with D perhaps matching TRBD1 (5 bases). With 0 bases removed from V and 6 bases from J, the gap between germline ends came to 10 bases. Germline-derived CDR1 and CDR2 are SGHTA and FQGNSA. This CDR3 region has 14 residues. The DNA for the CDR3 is TGTGCCAGCAGCTTAGCGCTAAGGGGTGATACGCAGTATTTT. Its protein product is CASSLALRGDTQYF. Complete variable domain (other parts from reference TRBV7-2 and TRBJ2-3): GAGVSQSPSNKVTEKGKDVELRCDPISGHTALYWYRQSLGQGLEFLIYFQGNSAPDKSGLPSDRFSAERTGGSVSTLTIQRTQQEDSAVYLCASSLALRGDTQYFGPGTRLTVL.

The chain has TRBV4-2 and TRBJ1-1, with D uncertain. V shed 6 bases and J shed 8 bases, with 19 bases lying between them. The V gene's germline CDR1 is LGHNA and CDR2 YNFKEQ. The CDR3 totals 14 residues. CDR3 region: CASSEGQEGVEAFF. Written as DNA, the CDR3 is TGTGCCAGCAGTGAAGGTCAAGAGGGAGTAGAAGCTTTCTTT.

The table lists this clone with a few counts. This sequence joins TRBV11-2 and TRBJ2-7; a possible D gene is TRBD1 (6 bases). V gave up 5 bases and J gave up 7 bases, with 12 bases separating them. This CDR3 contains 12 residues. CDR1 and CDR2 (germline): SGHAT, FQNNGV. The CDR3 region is CASSTQGREQYF. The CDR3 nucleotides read TGTGCCAGCAGCACACAGGGTCGAGAGCAGTACTTC.

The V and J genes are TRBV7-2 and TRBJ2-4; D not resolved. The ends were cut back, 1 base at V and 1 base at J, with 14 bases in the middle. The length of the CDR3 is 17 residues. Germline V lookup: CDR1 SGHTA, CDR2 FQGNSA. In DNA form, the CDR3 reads TGTGCCAGCAGCTTAGAGGTTGCCACCGGGGCCAAAAACATTCAGTACTTC. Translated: CASSLEVATGAKNIQYF.

The CDR3 sequence: CSASKSGWQFF. In DNA form, the CDR3 reads TGCAGTGCTAGTAAGTCGGGGTGGCAGTTCTTC. The V gene is TRBV20-1, the J gene TRBJ2-1, with a tentative D call TRBD2 (5 bases). V lost 3 bases to trimming and J lost 12 bases, with 12 bases between them. The CDR3 has 11 residues. Looked up from germline, CDR1 is DFQATT and CDR2 is SNEGSKA (reference sequence).

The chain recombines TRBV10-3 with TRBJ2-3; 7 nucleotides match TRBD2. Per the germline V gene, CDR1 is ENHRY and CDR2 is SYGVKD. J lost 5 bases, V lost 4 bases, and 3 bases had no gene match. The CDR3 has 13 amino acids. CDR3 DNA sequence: TGTGCCATCAGTGCGCGGGAGCAAGATACGCAGTATTTT. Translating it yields CAISAREQDTQYF.

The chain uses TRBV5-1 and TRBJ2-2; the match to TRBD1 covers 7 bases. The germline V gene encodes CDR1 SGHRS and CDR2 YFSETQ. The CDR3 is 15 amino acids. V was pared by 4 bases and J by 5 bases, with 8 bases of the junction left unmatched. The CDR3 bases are TGCGCCAGCAGCCCCGACAGGGTATCAACCGGGGAGCTGTTTTTT. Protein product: CASSPDRVSTGELFF.

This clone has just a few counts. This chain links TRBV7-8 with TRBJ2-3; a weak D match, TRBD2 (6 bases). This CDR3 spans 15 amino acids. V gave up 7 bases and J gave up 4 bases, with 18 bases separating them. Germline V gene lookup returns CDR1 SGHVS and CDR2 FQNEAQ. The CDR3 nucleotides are TGTGCCAGCACTCTCAAACTAGCCGTCCCAGATACGCAGTATTTT. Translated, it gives CASTLKLAVPDTQYF.

The CDR3 is CASSRDSYNQPQHF. For the CDR3, the DNA is TGTGCCAGCTCACGGGACAGCTACAATCAGCCCCAGCATTTT. J is TRBJ1-5 and V is TRBV18; 7 bases are shared with TRBD1. This CDR3 is 14 amino acids long. CDR1 and CDR2 (germline): KGHSH, LQKENI. V trimming: 4 bases; J trimming: 3 bases; junction bases outside the gene matches: 3.

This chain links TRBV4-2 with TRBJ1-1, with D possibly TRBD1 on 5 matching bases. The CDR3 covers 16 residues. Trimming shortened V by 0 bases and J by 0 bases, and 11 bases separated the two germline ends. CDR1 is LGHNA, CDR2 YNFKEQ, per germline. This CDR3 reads CASSQEGRAMNTEAFF. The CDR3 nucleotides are TGTGCCAGCAGCCAAGAAGGCAGGGCGATGAACACTGAAGCTTTCTTT.

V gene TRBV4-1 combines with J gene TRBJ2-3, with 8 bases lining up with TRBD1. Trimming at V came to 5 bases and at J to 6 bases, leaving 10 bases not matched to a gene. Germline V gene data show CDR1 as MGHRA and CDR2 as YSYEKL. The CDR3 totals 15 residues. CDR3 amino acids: CASSEPGQARDTQYF. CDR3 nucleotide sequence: TGCGCCAGCAGCGAACCGGGACAGGCCCGGGATACGCAGTATTTT.

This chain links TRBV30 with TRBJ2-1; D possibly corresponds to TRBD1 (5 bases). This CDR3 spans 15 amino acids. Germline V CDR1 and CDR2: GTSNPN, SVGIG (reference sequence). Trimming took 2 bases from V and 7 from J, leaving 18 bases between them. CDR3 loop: CAWSKSGQGWNEQFF. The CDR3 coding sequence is TGTGCCTGGAGTAAATCCGGACAAGGCTGGAATGAGCAGTTCTTC.

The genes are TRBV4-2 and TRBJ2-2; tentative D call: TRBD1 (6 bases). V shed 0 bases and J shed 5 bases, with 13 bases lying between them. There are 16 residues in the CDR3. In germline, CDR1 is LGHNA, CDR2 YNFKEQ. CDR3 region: CASSQDQGFRTGELFF. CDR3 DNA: TGTGCCAGCAGCCAAGATCAGGGGTTTAGGACCGGGGAGCTGTTTTTT.

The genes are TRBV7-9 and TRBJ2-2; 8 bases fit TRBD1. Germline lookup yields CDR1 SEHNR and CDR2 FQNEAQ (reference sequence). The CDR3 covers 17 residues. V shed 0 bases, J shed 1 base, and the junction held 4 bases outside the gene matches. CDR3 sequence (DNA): TGTGCCAGCAGCTTAGCATCAGGGACAGGGAACACCGGGGAGCTGTTTTTT. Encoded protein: CASSLASGTGNTGELFF.

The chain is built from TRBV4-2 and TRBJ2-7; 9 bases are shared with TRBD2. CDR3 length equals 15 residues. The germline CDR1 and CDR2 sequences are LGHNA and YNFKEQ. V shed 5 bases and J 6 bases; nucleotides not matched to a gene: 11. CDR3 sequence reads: CASSTVAGVFTEQYF. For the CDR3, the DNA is TGTGCCAGCAGCACGGTAGCGGGAGTCTTCACCGAGCAGTACTTC.

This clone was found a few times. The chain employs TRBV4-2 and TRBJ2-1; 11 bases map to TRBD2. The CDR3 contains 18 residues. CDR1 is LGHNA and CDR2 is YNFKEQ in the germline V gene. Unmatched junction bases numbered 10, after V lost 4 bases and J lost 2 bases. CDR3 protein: CASSLTSGRQGPYNEQFF. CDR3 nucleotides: TGTGCCAGCAGCCTTACTAGCGGGAGACAGGGACCCTACAATGAGCAGTTCTTC.

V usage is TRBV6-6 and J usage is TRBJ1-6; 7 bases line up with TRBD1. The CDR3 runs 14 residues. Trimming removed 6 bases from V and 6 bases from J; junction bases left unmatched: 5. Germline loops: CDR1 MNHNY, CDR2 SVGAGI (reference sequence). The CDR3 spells CASSRDRSNSPLHF. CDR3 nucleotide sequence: TGTGCCAGCAGCCGGGACAGATCTAATTCACCCCTCCACTTT.

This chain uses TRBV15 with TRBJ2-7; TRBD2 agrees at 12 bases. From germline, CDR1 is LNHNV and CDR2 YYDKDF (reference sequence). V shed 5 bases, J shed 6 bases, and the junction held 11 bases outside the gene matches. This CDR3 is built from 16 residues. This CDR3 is CATSGLEGLAGVEQYF. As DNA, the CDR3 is TGTGCCACCAGCGGCCTAGAGGGACTAGCGGGTGTCGAGCAGTACTTC. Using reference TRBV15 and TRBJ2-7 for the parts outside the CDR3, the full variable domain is DAMVIQNPRYQVTQFGKPVTLSCSQTLNHNVMYWYQQKSSQAPKLLFHYYDKDFNNEADTPDNFQSRRPNTSFCFLDIRSPGLGDTAMYLCATSGLEGLAGVEQYFGPGTRLTVT.

CDR3 region: CASSPRGGGPSTDTQYF. CDR3 in DNA: TGTGCCAGTAGCCCCCGCGGGGGGGGACCGAGCACAGATACGCAGTATTTT. The chain uses TRBV19 and TRBJ2-3; TRBD2 matches at 9 bases. Germline V gene sequence: CDR1 LNHDA, CDR2 SQIVND (reference sequence). With 6 bases clipped from V and 0 bases from J, the junction kept 10 bases outside the gene matches. The CDR3 spans 17 residues.

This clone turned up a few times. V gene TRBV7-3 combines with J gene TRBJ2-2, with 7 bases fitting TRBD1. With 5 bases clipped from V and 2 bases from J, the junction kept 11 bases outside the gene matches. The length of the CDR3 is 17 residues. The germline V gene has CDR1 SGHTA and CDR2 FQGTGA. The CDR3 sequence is CASSRRGGRLNTGELFF. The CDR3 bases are TGTGCCAGCAGCCGAAGAGGGGGCCGTTTAAACACCGGGGAGCTGTTTTTT. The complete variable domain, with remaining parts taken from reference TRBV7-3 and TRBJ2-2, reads GAGVSQTPSNKVTEKGKYVELRCDPISGHTALYWYRQSLGQGPEFLIYFQGTGAADDSGLPNDRFFAVRPEGSVSTLKIQRTERGDSAVYLCASSRRGGRLNTGELFFGEGSRLTVL.